Included here is one T cell receptor (beta chain) sequence, with context. One base away lies a much larger clone, so this may be a sequencing read error. This sample stems from a study of CD8 T cells in ankylosing spondylitis. TCRdb recomputed calls from the 5' RACE reads with MiXCR, one row per CDR3 protein. The sample yields about 300,000 distinct CDR3 sequences, 11% seen once. Germline V gene data show CDR1 as SGHRS and CDR2 as YFSETQ. This CDR3 has 15 residues. The V gene is TRBV5-1, the J gene TRBJ1-2, with D tentatively TRBD1 (5 bases). What was sequenced was blood, either unsorted or a sorted T cell fraction (not recorded which). The TCR was taken from a female donor with ankylosing spondylitis or in good health (not recorded which). CDR3 DNA sequence: TGCGCCAGCAGCTTGCGCCAGGGTGCGAACTATGGCTACAACTTC. Its protein is CASSLRQGANYGYNF. Full variable domain (missing parts from reference TRBV5-1 and TRBJ1-2): KAGVTQTPRYLIKTRGQQVTLSCSPISGHRSVSWYQQTPGQGLQFLFEYFSETQRNKGNFPGRFSGRQFSNSRSEMNVSTLELGDSALYLCASSLRQGANYGYNFGSGTRLTVV.